This T cell receptor beta chain is drawn from a study of response to subunit inactivated influenza vaccine. Whole-study findings and limits: The authors offered the suggestion that each seasonal influenza vaccination recruits few new T cells.

MiXCR was run by TCRdb on the RT-PCR reads, yielding one entry per CDR3 protein. Of a few hundred thousand distinct CDR3 sequences detected, around 13% appear once; the ten largest clones hold 11%. Germline-derived CDR1 and CDR2 are KGHDR and SFDVKD. V lost 4 bases to trimming and J lost 3 bases; unmatched junction nucleotides: 6. The CDR3 has 15 residues. Worth noting for this clonotype: The antigen is unknown.

The TCR originated in a man in his fifties or sixties who received an inactivated influenza vaccine. The specimen was PBMCs from blood, collected about 13 days after vaccination. This rearrangement joins TRBV24-1 to TRBJ2-3, with 7 positions matching TRBD2. DNA of the CDR3: TGTGCCACCAGTGAGTCTCTAGCGGATACAGATACGCAGTATTTT. Protein: CATSESLADTDTQYF.